Listed below are T cell receptor beta chains from one sample, sequenced in a study of blood T cell repertoires in COVID-19. TCRdb's copy holds only in-frame clones and misses some; the assay was immunoSEQ multiplex PCR. The table records about half a million clones, 75% to 90% of them present only once. Sequencing input: peripheral blood. All receptors come from a man younger than 30 with COVID-19, enrolled during active disease. Each CDR3 is given with its conserved first and last residue. The order of the fields is clone size, J gene, V gene, CDR3 length, D gene, CDR3 DNA, CDR3 protein. A D gene is named only where the DNA matches it firmly. Where a row states a size, it is once, few, many or the class of an expanded clone; other rows omit it.

clone_size: .
j_call: TRBJ1-3
v_call: TRBV6-5
cdr3_length: 15
d_call: .
cdr3_nt: TGTGCCAGCAGACCCGACAGAGACTCTGGAAACACCATATATTTT
cdr3_aa: CASRPDRDSGNTIYF

clone_size: .
j_call: TRBJ2-3
v_call: TRBV21-1
cdr3_length: 16
d_call: .
cdr3_nt: TGTGCCAGCAGCACCCTGCGTAGCGGGAGTTGTTATACGCAGTATTTT
cdr3_aa: CASSTLRSGSCYTQYF

clone_size: .
j_call: TRBJ1-4
v_call: TRBV6-5
cdr3_length: 14
d_call: .
cdr3_nt: TGTGCCAGCAGTTACGGGGCGGGGGGTGAAAAACTGTTTTTT
cdr3_aa: CASSYGAGGEKLFF

clone_size: .
j_call: TRBJ1-6
v_call: TRBV6-5
cdr3_length: 14
d_call: .
cdr3_nt: TGTGCCAGCAGTTACTCCGGGGGAAGGTCACCCCTCCACTTT
cdr3_aa: CASSYSGGRSPLHF

clone_size: .
j_call: TRBJ2-5
v_call: TRBV6-5
cdr3_length: 13
d_call: .
cdr3_nt: TGTGCCAGCTCAGGGACACTTCAAGAGACCCAGTACTTC
cdr3_aa: CASSGTLQETQYF

clone_size: few
j_call: TRBJ2-1
v_call: TRBV21-1
cdr3_length: 16
d_call: .
cdr3_nt: TGTGCCAGCACAAGGACAGTGTCGGGGGGGAACAATGAGCAGTTCTTC
cdr3_aa: CASTRTVSGGNNEQFF

clone_size: .
j_call: TRBJ2-2
v_call: TRBV2
cdr3_length: 15
d_call: .
cdr3_nt: TGTGCCAGCAGTGCTTCGGTGCTCTACACCGGGGAGCTGTTTTTT
cdr3_aa: CASSASVLYTGELFF

clone_size: .
j_call: TRBJ1-1
v_call: TRBV14
cdr3_length: 13
d_call: .
cdr3_nt: TGTGCCAGCAGCCGACAGAGAAACACTGAAGCTTTCTTT
cdr3_aa: CASSRQRNTEAFF

clone_size: .
j_call: TRBJ1-6
v_call: TRBV7-9
cdr3_length: 15
d_call: .
cdr3_nt: TGTGCCAGCAGCCCGGACAGAAACCAAAATTCACCCCTCCACTTT
cdr3_aa: CASSPDRNQNSPLHF

clone_size: .
j_call: TRBJ2-5
v_call: TRBV18
cdr3_length: 14
d_call: TRBD1
cdr3_nt: TGTGCCAGCTCACCGGGACAGGTTCAAGAGACCCAGTACTTC
cdr3_aa: CASSPGQVQETQYF

clone_size: .
j_call: TRBJ2-7
v_call: TRBV5-1
cdr3_length: 15
d_call: TRBD1
cdr3_nt: TGCGCCAGCAGCTTGGCCATGACAGGGGACTACGAGCAGTACTTC
cdr3_aa: CASSLAMTGDYEQYF

clone_size: .
j_call: TRBJ2-1
v_call: TRBV2
cdr3_length: 11
d_call: .
cdr3_nt: TGTGCCAGCACGGTAGAAAATGAGCAGTTCTTC
cdr3_aa: CASTVENEQFF

clone_size: .
j_call: TRBJ1-5
v_call: TRBV7-9
cdr3_length: 15
d_call: .
cdr3_nt: TGTGCCAGCAGCTTAGCATCGGGGGAGAACCAGCCCCAGCATTTT
cdr3_aa: CASSLASGENQPQHF

clone_size: .
j_call: TRBJ1-5
v_call: TRBV10-3
cdr3_length: 16
d_call: .
cdr3_nt: TGTGCCATCAGTGAGGGCGGGGATTGGGGCAATCAGCCCCAGCATTTT
cdr3_aa: CAISEGGDWGNQPQHF

clone_size: .
j_call: TRBJ1-2
v_call: TRBV4-1
cdr3_length: 12
d_call: .
cdr3_nt: TGCGCCAGCAGCCAGGGAGGTAGCGGCTACACCTTC
cdr3_aa: CASSQGGSGYTF